Presented here are 5 T cell receptor beta chains from one specimen sequenced in a study of read filtering for tumor transcriptome and immune sequencing. The library was built from roughly 400 ng RNA with molecular barcoded adaptors for alpha/delta and beta/gamma chains. TCRdb processed the reads anew with MiXCR; each CDR3 protein has one entry. The sample records around 38,000 distinct CDR3 sequences, around 15% being singletons. The sequencing sample was made of a population of CD138-negative cells sorted from bone marrow. These receptors originate from a donor at least 40 years old with multiple myeloma.

Many counts were recorded for this clonotype. The genes are TRBV20-1 and TRBJ2-5; 8 bases map to TRBD1. Germline V lookup: CDR1 DFQATT, CDR2 SNEGSKA (reference sequence). The V segment lost 5 bases and the J segment 1 base; nucleotides outside the gene matches: 9. The CDR3 sequence is 15 residues long. The CDR3 DNA reads TGCAGTGCTCTACCCCAGGGGGCTCTCCAAGAGACCCAGTACTTC. Protein product: CSALPQGALQETQYF.

Comments on this clonotype: Mismatch with germline at one junction end may stem from a read error. CDR3: CPSSGTSGRAREQFF. CDR3 DNA sequence: TGCCCCAGCAGTGGGACCAGCGGGAGGGCTCGCGAGCAGTTCTTC. V gene TRBV25-1 combines with J gene TRBJ2-1; 10 bases match TRBD2. Germline V gene data show CDR1 as MGHDK and CDR2 as SYGVNS. CDR3 length equals 15 residues.

This clonotype was seen only a few times. This clone may be a read error of a much larger clone one base away. This rearrangement joins TRBV30 to TRBJ2-7; weak D call: TRBD2 (6 bases). Trimming took 2 bases from V and 6 from J, leaving 11 bases between them. This CDR3 has 12 amino acids. Germline CDR1 is GTSNPN and CDR2 is SVGIG (reference sequence). The CDR3 region has the DNA TGTGCCTGGAGTAGGTTGCGGGGCGAGCAGTACTTC. Its protein product is CAWSRLRGEQYF. The entire variable domain, with the rest obtained from reference TRBV30 and TRBJ2-7, is as follows: SQTIHQWPATLVQPVGSPLSLECTVEGTSNPNLYWYRQAAGRGLQLLFYSVGIGQISSEVPQNLSASRPQDRQFILSSKKLLLSDSGFYLCAWSRLRGEQYFGPGTRLTVT.

This clonotype was seen a few times. Being one base from a much bigger clone, this may be a read error. The rearrangement links TRBV5-4 to TRBJ1-1; maybe TRBD1 (5 bases). Germline values: CDR1 SGHNT, CDR2 YYREEE (reference sequence). CDR3 size: 12 residues. CDR3: CASRRGNAEAFF. In DNA, the CDR3 is TGTGCCAGCAGACGGGGGAACGCTGAAGCTTTCTTT.

This clonotype was seen a single time. One junction end does not reproduce the germline sequence, and a read error may be involved. The V call is TRBV5-6, the J call TRBJ2-1; no reliable D call. The CDR3 sequence is 12 residues long. Germline loops: CDR1 SGHDT, CDR2 YYEEEE. The CDR3 region is CASSLSAPGQLF. The CDR3 coding sequence is TGTGCCAGCAGCTTGTCGGCTCCTGGGCAGCTCTTC.